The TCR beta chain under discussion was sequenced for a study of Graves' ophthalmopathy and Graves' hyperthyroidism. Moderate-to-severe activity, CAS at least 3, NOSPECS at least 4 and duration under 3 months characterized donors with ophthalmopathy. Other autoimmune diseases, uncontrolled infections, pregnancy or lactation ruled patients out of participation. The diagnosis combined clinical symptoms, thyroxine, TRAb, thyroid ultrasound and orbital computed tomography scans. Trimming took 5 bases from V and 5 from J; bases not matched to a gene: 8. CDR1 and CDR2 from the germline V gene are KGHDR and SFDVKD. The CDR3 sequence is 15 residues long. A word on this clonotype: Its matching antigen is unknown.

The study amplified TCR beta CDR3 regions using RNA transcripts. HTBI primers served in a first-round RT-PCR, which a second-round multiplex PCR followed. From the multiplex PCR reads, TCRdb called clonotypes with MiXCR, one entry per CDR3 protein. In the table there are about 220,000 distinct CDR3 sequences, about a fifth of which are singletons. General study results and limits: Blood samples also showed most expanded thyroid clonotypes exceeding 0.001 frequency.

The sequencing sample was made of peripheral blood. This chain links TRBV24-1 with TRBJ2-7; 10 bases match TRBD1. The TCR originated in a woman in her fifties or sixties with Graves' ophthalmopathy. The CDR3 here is CATSGPGQGKHEQYF. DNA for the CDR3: TGTGCCACCAGTGGCCCGGGACAGGGGAAGCACGAGCAGTACTTC.